This TCR beta chain was sequenced during a study of blood T cell repertoires in COVID-19. Study-wide context: Both acute and convalescent COVID-19 samples were obtained from the United States, Italy and Spain. From T cells, B-cell-depleted T cells, or PBMCs came the material, which was cDNA or gDNA.

V was pared by 5 bases and J by 8 bases, with 9 bases between. The CDR3 extends over 11 amino acids. CDR1 and CDR2 from the germline V gene are LNHDA and SQIVND (reference sequence). Authors' processing steps: Reference gene primer amplification gave nucleated cell count estimates. Produced via immunoSEQ multiplex PCR; TCRdb's table is partial and in-frame only. D and trimming were read from the DNA, whereas the V and J calls and clone size are those reported in that table. The sample lists 65,000 to 70,000 clones; about four fifths were seen once. Sequenced input: peripheral blood. The chain recombines TRBV19 with TRBJ1-2, with no clear D. The TCR was taken from a woman aged 55-70 years with acute or convalescent COVID-19. Written as DNA, the CDR3 is TGTGCCAGTAGTCCCTCCCGGGGCTACACCTTC. Its translation: CASSPSRGYTF.